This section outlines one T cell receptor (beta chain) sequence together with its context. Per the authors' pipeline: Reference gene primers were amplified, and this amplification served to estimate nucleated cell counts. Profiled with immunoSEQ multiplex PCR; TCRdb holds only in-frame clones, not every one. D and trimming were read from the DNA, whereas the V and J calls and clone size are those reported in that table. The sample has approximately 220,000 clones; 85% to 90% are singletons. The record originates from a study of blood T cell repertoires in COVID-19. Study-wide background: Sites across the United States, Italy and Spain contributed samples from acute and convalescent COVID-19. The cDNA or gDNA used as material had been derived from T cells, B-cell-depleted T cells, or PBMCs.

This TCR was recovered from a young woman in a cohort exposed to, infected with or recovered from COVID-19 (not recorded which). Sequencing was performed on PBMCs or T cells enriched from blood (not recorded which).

As DNA, the CDR3 is TGTGCCAGCTCACCAAAGCGGAGCTCCTACAATGAGCAGTTCTTC. Protein product: CASSPKRSSYNEQFF. V gene TRBV18 combines with J gene TRBJ2-1; the D gene is possibly TRBD2 (5 bases). This CDR3 spans 15 amino acids. Germline loops: CDR1 KGHSH, CDR2 LQKENI. V shed 2 bases and J shed 0 bases, with 8 bases lying between them.